This TCR beta chain stems from a study of shared clonotypes between healthy human individuals. The V gene lost 4 bases and the J gene lost 3 bases, with 18 bases spanning the gap. Germline CDR1 SGHNT, CDR2 YENEEA. This CDR3 is 17 amino acids long. Template amounts of 300 to 350 ng DNA, approximately 30,000 T cell genomes, were employed in unsorted PBMC replicate PCRs. As handled by the study authors: Filtering differed since immunoSEQ provided only junctions, with no quality scores. The method was immunoSEQ multiplex PCR; TCRdb's version includes in-frame clones alone and lacks a portion of them. V, J and clone size derive from that table, while D and trimming were established from the DNA sequence. The sample has about 480,000 clones, about 75% seen once. Donors, without exception, were Caucasian adults residing in Nashville, Tennessee. Unsorted material relied on about 90 million PBMCs as the source of genomic DNA.

Material: PBMCs. The TCR originated in a woman between 40 and 55 years old in good health. Some clones in this sample may be carry-over from other donors' samples. This chain connects TRBV11-3 to TRBJ2-2; maybe TRBD1 (7 bases). This CDR3 is CASSSHPDREDTGELFF. CDR3 coding DNA: TGTGCCAGCAGCTCCCACCCTGACAGGGAGGACACCGGGGAGCTGTTTTTT.